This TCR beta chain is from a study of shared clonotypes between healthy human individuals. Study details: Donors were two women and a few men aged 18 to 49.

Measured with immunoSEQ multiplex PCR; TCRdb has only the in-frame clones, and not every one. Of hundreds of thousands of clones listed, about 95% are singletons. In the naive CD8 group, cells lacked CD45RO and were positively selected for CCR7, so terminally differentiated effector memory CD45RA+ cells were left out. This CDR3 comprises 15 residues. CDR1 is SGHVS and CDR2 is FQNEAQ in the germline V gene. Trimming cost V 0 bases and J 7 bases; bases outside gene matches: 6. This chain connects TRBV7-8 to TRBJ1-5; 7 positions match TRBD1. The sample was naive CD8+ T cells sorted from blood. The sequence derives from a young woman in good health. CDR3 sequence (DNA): TGTGCCAGCAGCTTAGCCAGGGGGGACCACCAGCCCCAGCATTTT. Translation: CASSLARGDHQPQHF.